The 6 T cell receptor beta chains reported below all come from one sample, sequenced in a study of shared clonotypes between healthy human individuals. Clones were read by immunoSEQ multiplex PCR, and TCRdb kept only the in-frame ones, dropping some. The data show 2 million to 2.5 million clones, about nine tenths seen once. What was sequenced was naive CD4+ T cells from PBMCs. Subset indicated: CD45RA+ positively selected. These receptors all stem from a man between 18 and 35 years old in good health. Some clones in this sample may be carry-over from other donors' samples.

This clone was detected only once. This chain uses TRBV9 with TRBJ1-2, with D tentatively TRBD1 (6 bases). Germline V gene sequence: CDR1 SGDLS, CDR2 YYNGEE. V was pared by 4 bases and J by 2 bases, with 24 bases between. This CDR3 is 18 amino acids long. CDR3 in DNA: TGTGCCAGCAGCCCACCCATAGAGCCCGGGACACCCAACTATGGCTACACCTTC. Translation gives CASSPPIEPGTPNYGYTF.

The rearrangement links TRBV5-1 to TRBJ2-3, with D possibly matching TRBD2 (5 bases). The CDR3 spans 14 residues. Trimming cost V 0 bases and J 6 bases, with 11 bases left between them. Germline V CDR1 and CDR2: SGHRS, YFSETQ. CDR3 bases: TGCGCCAGCAGCTTGGATCAAAGCGGTGATACGCAGTATTTT. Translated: CASSLDQSGDTQYF.

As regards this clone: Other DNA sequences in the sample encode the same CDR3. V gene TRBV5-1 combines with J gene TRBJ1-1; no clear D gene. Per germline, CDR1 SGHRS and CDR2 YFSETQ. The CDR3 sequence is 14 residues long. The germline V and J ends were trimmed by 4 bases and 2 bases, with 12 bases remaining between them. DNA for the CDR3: TGCGCCAGCAGCCTACAGACGGTAAACACTGAAGCTTTCTTT. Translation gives CASSLQTVNTEAFF.

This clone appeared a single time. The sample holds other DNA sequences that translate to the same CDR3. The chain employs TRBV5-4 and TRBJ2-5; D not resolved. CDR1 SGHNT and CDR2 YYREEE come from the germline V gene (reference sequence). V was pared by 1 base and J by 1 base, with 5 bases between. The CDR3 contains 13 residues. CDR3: CASSLISQETQYF. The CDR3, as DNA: TGTGCCAGCAGCTTGATTAGCCAAGAGACCCAGTACTTC. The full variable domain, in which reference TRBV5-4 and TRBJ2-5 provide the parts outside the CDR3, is ETGVTQSPTHLIKTRGQQVTLRCSSQSGHNTVSWYQQALGQGPQFIFQYYREEENGRGNFPPRFSGLQFPNYSSELNVNALELDDSALYLCASSLISQETQYFGPGTRLLVL.

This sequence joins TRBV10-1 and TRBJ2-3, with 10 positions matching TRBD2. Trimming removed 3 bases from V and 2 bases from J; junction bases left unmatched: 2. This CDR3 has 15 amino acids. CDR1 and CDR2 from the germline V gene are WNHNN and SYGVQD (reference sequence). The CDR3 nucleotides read TGCGCCAGCAGTGAACTAGCGGGATACACAGATACGCAGTATTTT. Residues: CASSELAGYTDTQYF.

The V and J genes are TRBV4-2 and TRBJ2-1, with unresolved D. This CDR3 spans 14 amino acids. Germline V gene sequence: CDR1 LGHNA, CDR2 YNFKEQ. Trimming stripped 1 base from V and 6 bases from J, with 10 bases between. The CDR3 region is CASSQGPLPNEQFF. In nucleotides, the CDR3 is TGTGCCAGCAGCCAAGGTCCGCTCCCCAATGAGCAGTTCTTC.